Given below is one T cell receptor beta chain in context. The data were taken from a study of preoperative IRX-2 immunotherapy in early breast cancer. Germline-derived CDR1 and CDR2 are LGHNA and YSLEER. V was pared by 2 bases and J by 1 base, with 6 bases of the junction left unmatched. The CDR3 is made up of 17 amino acids. Noted treatment: preoperative locoregional IRX-2 cytokine immunotherapy. Samples came from a phase Ib trial of preoperative locoregional IRX-2 cytokine immunotherapy. Clones were sequenced by immunoSEQ multiplex PCR, and TCRdb holds only the in-frame ones, with some missing. The table records 25,000 to 30,000 clones, around 90% of them present only once.

The biological material was taken from a patient treated with IRX-2 immunotherapy. V is TRBV4-3 and J is TRBJ2-3, with TRBD2 matching over 10 bases. The receptor was isolated from a human donor with breast cancer. In DNA form, the CDR3 reads TGCGCCAGCAGCCAACAGATAGCGGGGGGTGGCACAGATACGCAGTATTTT. Translated: CASSQQIAGGGTDTQYF.